A selection of T cell receptor beta chains follows, all from one sample in a study of T cells in Graves' hyperthyroidism and ophthalmopathy. TCRdb re-analysed the multiplex PCR reads in MiXCR, keeping a single row per CDR3 protein. The table lists 50,000 to 75,000 distinct CDR3 sequences, around 48% of them singletons, with around 12% in the top ten. The sample comprised blood. All receptors derive from a woman aged 25 to 45 with Graves' ophthalmopathy. CDR3s include the opening cysteine and the closing phenylalanine or tryptophan. The D gene is left open where the match is weak. Not all rows give a size; the values are once, few, many and, for expanded clones, a class.

>15|-|-|TRBV11-1|TRBJ1-5
TGTGCCAGCAGCTTAGTCGGGACTGGCGCGGAGACCCAGCATTTT
CASSLVGTGAETQHF
>13|-|many|TRBV5-4|TRBJ1-1
TGTGCCAGCAGCTCTGAGACGGGTTCTGAAGCTTTCTTT
CASSSETGSEAFF
>22|-|-|TRBV6-2/TRBV6-3|TRBJ2-1
-
CASLTGLWGQRPDFRGHNEQFF
>17|TRBD1|-|TRBV9|TRBJ2-6
TGTGCCAGCAGCGGGCCGGGACAGGGAACCGGGGCCAACGTCCTGACTTTC
CASSGPGQGTGANVLTF
>18|TRBD1|-|TRBV5-1|TRBJ2-6
TGCGCCAGCAGCTTCCGTCCGGGACAGGGAGCTGGGGCCAACGTCCTGACTTTC
CASSFRPGQGAGANVLTF
>16|-|many|TRBV15|TRBJ1-5
TGTGCCACCAGCAGTATGGGACTGGGCGGCAATCAGCCCCAGCATTTT
CATSSMGLGGNQPQHF
>16|-|-|TRBV7-6|TRBJ2-2
TGTACCAGCAGCTTGGGTCTAGCCGTTAACACCGGGGAGCTGTTTTTT
CTSSLGLAVNTGELFF
>15|-|many|TRBV6-5|TRBJ2-1
TGTGCCAGCAGTCCCCGAAGAGACTACCGCAATGAGCAGTTCTTC
CASSPRRDYRNEQFF
>15|-|-|TRBV28|TRBJ1-1
TGTGCCAGCAGTGTTGGGGGGCAACTGAACACTGAAGCTTGCTTT
CASSVGGQLNTEACF
>13|-|many|TRBV24-1|TRBJ2-3
TGTGCCACCAGTGAGGGTAGCACAGATACGCAGTATTTT
CATSEGSTDTQYF